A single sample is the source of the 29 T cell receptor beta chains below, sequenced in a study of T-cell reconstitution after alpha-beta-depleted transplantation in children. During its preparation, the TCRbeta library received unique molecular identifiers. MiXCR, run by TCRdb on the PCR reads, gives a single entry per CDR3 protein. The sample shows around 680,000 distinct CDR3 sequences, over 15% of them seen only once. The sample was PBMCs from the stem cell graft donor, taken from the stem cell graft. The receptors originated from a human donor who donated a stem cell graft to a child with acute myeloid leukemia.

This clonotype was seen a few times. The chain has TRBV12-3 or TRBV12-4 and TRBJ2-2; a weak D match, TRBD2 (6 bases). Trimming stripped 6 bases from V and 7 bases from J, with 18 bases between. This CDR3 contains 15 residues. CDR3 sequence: CASRGDWEDGGELFF. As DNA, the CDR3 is TGTGCCAGCAGAGGAGATTGGGAGGATGGCGGGGAGCTGTTTTTT.

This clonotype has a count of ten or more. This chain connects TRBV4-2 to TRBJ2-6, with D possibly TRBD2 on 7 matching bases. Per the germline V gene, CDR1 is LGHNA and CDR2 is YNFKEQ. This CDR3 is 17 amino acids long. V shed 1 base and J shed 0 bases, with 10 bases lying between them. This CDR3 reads CASSQGAGASGANVLTF. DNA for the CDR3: TGTGCCAGCAGCCAAGGTGCGGGGGCCTCTGGGGCCAACGTCCTGACTTTC.

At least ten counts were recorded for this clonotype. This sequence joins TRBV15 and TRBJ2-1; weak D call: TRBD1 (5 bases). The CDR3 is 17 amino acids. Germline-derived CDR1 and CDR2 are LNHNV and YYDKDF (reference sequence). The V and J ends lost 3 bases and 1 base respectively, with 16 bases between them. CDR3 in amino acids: CATSRQDTGLSYNEQFF. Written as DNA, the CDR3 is TGTGCCACCAGCAGGCAGGACACGGGTCTTTCCTACAATGAGCAGTTCTTC.

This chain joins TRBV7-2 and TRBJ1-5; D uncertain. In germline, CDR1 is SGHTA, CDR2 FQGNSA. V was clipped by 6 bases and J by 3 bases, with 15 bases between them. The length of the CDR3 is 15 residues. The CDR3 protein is CASSRTEGFNQPQHF. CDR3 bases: TGTGCCAGCAGTCGTACAGAGGGATTCAATCAGCCCCAGCATTTT.

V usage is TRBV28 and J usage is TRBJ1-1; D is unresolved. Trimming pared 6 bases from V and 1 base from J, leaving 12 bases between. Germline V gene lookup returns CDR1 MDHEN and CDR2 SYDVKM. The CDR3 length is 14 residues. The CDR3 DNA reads TGTGCCAGCAGCCCAGTCCTTGGGAACACTGAAGCTTTCTTT. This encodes CASSPVLGNTEAFF.

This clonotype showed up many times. The CDR3 DNA reads TGCAGCGTTGAAGGTAGGAATCTTGAAGCTTTCTTT. Encoded protein: CSVEGRNLEAFF. The chain uses TRBV29-1 and TRBJ1-1; D unresolved. Trimming took 1 base from V and 7 from J, leaving 10 bases between them. The germline V gene encodes CDR1 SQVTM and CDR2 ANQGSEA. This CDR3 is 12 amino acids long.

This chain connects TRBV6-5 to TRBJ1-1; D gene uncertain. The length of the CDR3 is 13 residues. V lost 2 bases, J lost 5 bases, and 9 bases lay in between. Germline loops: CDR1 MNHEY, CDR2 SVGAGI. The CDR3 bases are TGTGCCAGCAGTTACGAGGTTAGGACTGAAGCTTTCTTT. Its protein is CASSYEVRTEAFF.

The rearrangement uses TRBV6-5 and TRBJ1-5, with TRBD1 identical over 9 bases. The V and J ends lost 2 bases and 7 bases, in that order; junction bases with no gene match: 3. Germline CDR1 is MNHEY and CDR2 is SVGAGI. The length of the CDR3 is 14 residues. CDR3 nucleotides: TGTGCCAGCAGTTACGGACAGGGGTGGCAGCCCCAGCATTTT. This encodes CASSYGQGWQPQHF.

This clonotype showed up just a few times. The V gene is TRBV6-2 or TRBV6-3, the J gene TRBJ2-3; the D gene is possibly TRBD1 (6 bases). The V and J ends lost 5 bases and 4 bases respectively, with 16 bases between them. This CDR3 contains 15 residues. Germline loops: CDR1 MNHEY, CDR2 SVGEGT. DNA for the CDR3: TGTGCCAGCAGTCCGGGACCAAGGGGGTCAGATACGCAGTATTTT. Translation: CASSPGPRGSDTQYF.

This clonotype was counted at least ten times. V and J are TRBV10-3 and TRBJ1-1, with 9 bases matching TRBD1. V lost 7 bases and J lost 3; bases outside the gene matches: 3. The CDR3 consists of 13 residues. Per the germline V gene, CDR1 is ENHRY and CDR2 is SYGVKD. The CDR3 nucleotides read TGTGCCATCACTCGACAGGGGGACACTGAAGCTTTCTTT. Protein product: CAITRQGDTEAFF.

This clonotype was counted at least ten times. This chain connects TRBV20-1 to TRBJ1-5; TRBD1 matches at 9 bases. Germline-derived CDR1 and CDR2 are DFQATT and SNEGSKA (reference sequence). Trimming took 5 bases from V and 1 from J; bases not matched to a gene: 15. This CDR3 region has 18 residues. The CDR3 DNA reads TGCAGTGCTTGGAGGACAGGGGAACTCTCCCAAAGCAATCAGCCCCAGCATTTT. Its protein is CSAWRTGELSQSNQPQHF.

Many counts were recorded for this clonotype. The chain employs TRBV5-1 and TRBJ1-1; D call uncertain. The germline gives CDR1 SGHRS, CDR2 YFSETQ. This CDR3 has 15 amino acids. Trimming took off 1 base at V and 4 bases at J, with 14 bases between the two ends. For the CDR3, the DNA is TGCGCCAGCAGCTTGTCCTTAATTCAACCCACTGAAGCTTTCTTT. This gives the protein CASSLSLIQPTEAFF.

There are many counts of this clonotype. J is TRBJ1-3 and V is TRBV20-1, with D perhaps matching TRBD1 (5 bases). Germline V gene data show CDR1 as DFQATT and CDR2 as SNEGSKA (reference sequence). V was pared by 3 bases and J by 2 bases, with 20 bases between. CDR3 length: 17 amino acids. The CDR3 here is CSARSPQGLNTGNTIYF. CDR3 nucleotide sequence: TGCAGTGCTAGGAGCCCGCAGGGTTTGAACACTGGAAACACCATATATTTT.

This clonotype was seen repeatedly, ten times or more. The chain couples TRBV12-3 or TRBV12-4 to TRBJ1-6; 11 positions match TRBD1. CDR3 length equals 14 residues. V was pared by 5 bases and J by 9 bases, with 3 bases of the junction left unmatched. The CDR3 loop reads CASSTGTGGSPLHF. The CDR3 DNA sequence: TGTGCCAGCAGTACCGGGACAGGGGGTTCACCCCTCCACTTT.

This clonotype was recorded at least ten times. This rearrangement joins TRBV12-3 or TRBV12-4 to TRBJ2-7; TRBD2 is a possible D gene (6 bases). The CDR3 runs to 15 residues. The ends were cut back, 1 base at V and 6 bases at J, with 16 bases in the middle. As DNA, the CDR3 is TGTGCCAGCAGTTTAGGGGGTCGGGGGAGCGGCGAGCAGTACGTC. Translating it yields CASSLGGRGSGEQYV.

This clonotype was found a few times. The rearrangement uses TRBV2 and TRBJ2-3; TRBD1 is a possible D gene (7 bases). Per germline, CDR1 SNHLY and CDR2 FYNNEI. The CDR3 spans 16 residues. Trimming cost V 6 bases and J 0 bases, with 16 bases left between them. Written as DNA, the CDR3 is TGTGCCAGCAGCGAGGAGGGACAGAGTAGCACAGATACGCAGTATTTT. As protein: CASSEEGQSSTDTQYF.

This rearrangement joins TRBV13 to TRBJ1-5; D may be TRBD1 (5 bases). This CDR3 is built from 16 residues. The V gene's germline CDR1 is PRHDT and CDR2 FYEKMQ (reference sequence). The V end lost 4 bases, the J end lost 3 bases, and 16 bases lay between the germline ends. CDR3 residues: CASSSGGGNLNQPQHF. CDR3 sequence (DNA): TGTGCCAGCAGCTCGGGGGGGGGAAACCTCAATCAGCCCCAGCATTTT.

CDR3 sequence reads: CASSFSGTGRYSYNSPLHF. CDR3 DNA sequence: TGTGCCAGCAGCTTCTCCGGGACAGGGCGCTACTCCTATAATTCACCCCTCCACTTT. This chain joins TRBV5-4 and TRBJ1-6; 9 nucleotides align to TRBD1. The germline CDR1 and CDR2 sequences are SGHNT and YYREEE (reference sequence). V lost 2 bases and J lost 0; bases outside the gene matches: 9. This CDR3 spans 19 amino acids.

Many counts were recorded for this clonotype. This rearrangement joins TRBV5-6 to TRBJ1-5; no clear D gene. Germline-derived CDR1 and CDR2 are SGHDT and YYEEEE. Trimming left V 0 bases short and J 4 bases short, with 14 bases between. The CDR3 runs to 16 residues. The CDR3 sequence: CASSLALAERNQPQHF. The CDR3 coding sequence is TGTGCCAGCAGCTTGGCCCTCGCCGAGCGGAATCAGCCCCAGCATTTT.

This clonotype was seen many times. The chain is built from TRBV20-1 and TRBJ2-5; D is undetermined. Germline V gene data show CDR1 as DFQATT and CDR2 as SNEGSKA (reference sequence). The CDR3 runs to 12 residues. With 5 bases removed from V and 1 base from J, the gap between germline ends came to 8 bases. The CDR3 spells CSAVGSQETQYF. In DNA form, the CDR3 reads TGCAGTGCTGTAGGATCCCAAGAGACCCAGTACTTC.

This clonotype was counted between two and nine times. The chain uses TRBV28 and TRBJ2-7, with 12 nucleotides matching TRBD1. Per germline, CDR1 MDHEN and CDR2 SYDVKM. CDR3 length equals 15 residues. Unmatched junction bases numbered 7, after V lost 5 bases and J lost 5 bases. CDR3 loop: CASSHTGTGGHEQYV. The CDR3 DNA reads TGTGCCAGCAGTCATACCGGGACAGGGGGCCACGAGCAGTACGTC.

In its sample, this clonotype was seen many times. CDR3: CSAGGTNADYTDTQYF. The CDR3 DNA reads TGCAGTGCTGGCGGGACTAACGCTGACTACACAGATACGCAGTATTTT. The chain links TRBV20-1 to TRBJ2-3, with TRBD2 matching 7 bases. There are 16 residues in the CDR3. Per germline, CDR1 DFQATT and CDR2 SNEGSKA (reference sequence). V was pared by 5 bases and J by 2 bases, with 13 bases of the junction left unmatched.

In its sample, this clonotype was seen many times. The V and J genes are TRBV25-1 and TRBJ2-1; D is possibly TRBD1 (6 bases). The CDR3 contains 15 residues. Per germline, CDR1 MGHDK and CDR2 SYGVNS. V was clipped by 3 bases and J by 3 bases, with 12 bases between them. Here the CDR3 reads CASSDWGPNYNEQFF. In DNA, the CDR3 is TGTGCCAGCAGTGATTGGGGGCCCAACTACAATGAGCAGTTCTTC.

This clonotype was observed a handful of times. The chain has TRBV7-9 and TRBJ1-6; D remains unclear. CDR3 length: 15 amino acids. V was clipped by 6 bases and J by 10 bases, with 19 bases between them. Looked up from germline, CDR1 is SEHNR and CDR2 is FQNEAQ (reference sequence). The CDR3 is CASSPPQGQWSPLHF. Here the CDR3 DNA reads TGTGCCAGCAGTCCACCACAAGGGCAGTGGTCACCCCTCCACTTT.

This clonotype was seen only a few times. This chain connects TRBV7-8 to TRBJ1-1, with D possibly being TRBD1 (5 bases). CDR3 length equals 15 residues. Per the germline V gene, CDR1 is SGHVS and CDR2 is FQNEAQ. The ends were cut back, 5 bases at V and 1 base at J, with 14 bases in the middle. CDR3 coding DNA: TGTGCCAGCAGCCCCCGGGGGGTGAGGAACACTGAAGCTTTCTTT. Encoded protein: CASSPRGVRNTEAFF.

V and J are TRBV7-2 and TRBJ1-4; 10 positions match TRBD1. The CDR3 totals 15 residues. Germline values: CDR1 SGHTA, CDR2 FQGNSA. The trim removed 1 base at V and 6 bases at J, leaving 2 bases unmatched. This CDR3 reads CASSLEGQGYEKLFF. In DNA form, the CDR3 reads TGTGCCAGCAGCTTAGAGGGACAGGGGTATGAAAAACTGTTTTTT.

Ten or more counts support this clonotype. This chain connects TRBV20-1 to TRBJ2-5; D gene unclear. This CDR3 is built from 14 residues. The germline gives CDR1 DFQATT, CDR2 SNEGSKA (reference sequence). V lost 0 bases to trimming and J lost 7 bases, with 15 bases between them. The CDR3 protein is CSARDWVLGGTQYF. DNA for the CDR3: TGCAGTGCTAGAGATTGGGTCCTCGGTGGGACCCAGTACTTC.

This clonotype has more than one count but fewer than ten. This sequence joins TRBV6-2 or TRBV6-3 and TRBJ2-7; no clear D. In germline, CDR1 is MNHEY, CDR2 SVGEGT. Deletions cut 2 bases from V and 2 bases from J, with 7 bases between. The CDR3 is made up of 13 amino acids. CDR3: CASSYDQPYEQYF. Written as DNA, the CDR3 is TGTGCCAGCAGTTACGATCAGCCCTACGAGCAGTACTTC.

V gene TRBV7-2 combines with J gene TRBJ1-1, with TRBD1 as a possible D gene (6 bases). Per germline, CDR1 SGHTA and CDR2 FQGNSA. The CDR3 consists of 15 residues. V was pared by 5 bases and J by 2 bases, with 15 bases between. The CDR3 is CASSPRGGGNTEAFF. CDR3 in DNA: TGTGCCAGCAGCCCCCGAGGAGGGGGTAACACTGAAGCTTTCTTT.